The 16 T cell receptor beta chains reported below all come from one sample, sequenced in a study of T cell changes during pregnancy in multiple sclerosis (dated by TCRdb to the late 2010s). Library method: the immunoSEQ multiplex PCR assay. The table comes from immuneACCESS by way of TCRdb, which keeps in-frame sequences with V and J called. Part of the clones is missing from these tables; in studies checked, under half for an unresolved V gene and the rest for unknown reasons. The sample has approximately 87,000 clones on record, 90% to 95% of them singletons. Roughly 0.44% of the sample is held by the ten biggest clonotypes. The sequencing here drew on CD4+ T cells from peripheral blood mononuclear cells, taken in the second trimester of pregnancy. The receptors shown here come from a female donor with multiple sclerosis, enrolled in a pregnancy study.

This rearrangement joins TRBV28 to TRBJ2-7; a weak D match, TRBD2 (6 bases). This CDR3 comprises 12 residues. Trimming took off 6 bases at V and 3 bases at J, with 9 bases between the two ends. In germline, CDR1 is MDHEN, CDR2 SYDVKM. In nucleotides, the CDR3 is TGTGCCAGCAGCGGGACTTTCTACGAGCAGTACTTC. Amino acid sequence: CASSGTFYEQYF.

This CDR3 is CASSTKDRGRTEAFF. The CDR3 nucleotides are TGTGCCAGCAGCACTAAAGACAGGGGGCGAACTGAAGCTTTCTTT. The V call is TRBV5-4, the J call TRBJ1-1; TRBD1 agrees at 10 bases. The CDR3 loop spans 15 amino acids. Unmatched junction bases numbered 8, after V lost 4 bases and J lost 5 bases. Germline-derived CDR1 and CDR2 are SGHNT and YYREEE (reference sequence).

The V call is TRBV19, the J call TRBJ2-4; maybe TRBD1 (6 bases). This CDR3 contains 16 residues. The ends were cut back, 4 bases at V and 1 base at J, with 14 bases in the middle. In germline, CDR1 is LNHDA, CDR2 SQIVND (reference sequence). CDR3 loop: CASSTQGDSAKNIQYF. CDR3 bases: TGTGCCAGTAGTACACAGGGAGATTCGGCCAAAAACATTCAGTACTTC.

This chain uses TRBV7-9 with TRBJ2-4; TRBD2 aligns across 15 bases. The germline V gene encodes CDR1 SEHNR and CDR2 FQNEAQ (reference sequence). This CDR3 spans 18 amino acids. V was clipped by 4 bases and J by 0 bases; unmatched bases: 4. The CDR3 DNA reads TGTGCCAGCAGCTCGGGACTAGCGGGGGGTAGAGCCAAAAACATTCAGTACTTC. Protein: CASSSGLAGGRAKNIQYF.

The chain carries TRBV2 and TRBJ2-3; no definite D call. The CDR3 extends over 14 amino acids. Germline V gives CDR1 SNHLY, CDR2 FYNNEI. V shed 10 bases and J shed 0 bases, with 14 bases lying between them. For the CDR3, the DNA is TGTGCCACCTCCGGTTTGACTAGCACAGATACGCAGTATTTT. This encodes CATSGLTSTDTQYF.

This clone was seen only a few times. The rearrangement links TRBV13 to TRBJ1-6; D is possibly TRBD1 (5 bases). The CDR3 consists of 15 residues. V lost 5 bases and J 8 bases, leaving 16 bases between the germline ends. Germline CDR1 PRHDT, CDR2 FYEKMQ (reference sequence). The CDR3 DNA reads as TGTGCCAGCAGCCGGTTCAGGGAATCCGATTCACCCCTCCACTTT. Translating gives CASSRFRESDSPLHF.

This clone was recorded only once. This chain joins TRBV2 and TRBJ2-1, with TRBD2 identical over 7 bases. V gave up 4 bases and J gave up 6 bases; unmatched junction bases: 12. This CDR3 is built from 16 residues. Germline V lookup: CDR1 SNHLY, CDR2 FYNNEI. The CDR3 sequence: CASSASRGPGGNEQFF. The CDR3 bases are TGTGCCAGCAGTGCCAGCCGGGGTCCGGGGGGCAATGAGCAGTTCTTC.

The chain recombines TRBV15 with TRBJ1-1; 9 positions agree with TRBD1. J lost 6 bases, V lost 4 bases, and 9 bases had no gene match. Germline CDR1 and CDR2: LNHNV and YYDKDF (reference sequence). The CDR3 length is 15 residues. CDR3 DNA sequence: TGTGCCACCAGCACAGGATCACAGGGGGCAGCTGAAGCTTTCTTT. Translating it yields CATSTGSQGAAEAFF.

The V gene is TRBV28, the J gene TRBJ1-2, with 7 bases fitting TRBD1. Germline V gene sequence: CDR1 MDHEN, CDR2 SYDVKM. V dropped 6 bases and J dropped 5; count of bases not matched to a gene: 3. The length of the CDR3 is 12 residues. CDR3 in amino acids: CASRRQGYGYTF. CDR3 coding DNA: TGTGCCAGCAGGAGACAGGGTTATGGCTACACCTTC.

The chain carries TRBV14 and TRBJ1-6; D is undetermined. Germline V gives CDR1 SGHDN, CDR2 FVKESK. Trimming cost V 4 bases and J 8 bases, with 9 bases left between them. The CDR3 covers 13 residues. The CDR3 nucleotides are TGTGCCAGCAGCCTAACAGAACATTCACCCCTCCACTTT. Translation: CASSLTEHSPLHF.

The rearrangement joins TRBV19 to TRBJ2-1; D is perhaps TRBD1 (6 bases). There are 14 residues in the CDR3. CDR1 LNHDA and CDR2 SQIVND come from the germline V gene (reference sequence). The V end was cut by 1 base, the J end by 6 bases, with 10 bases between. The CDR3 region is CASSIVTGSNEQFF. CDR3 bases: TGTGCCAGTAGTATAGTCACAGGGAGCAATGAGCAGTTCTTC.

This sequence joins TRBV5-1 and TRBJ2-3, with 7 bases matching TRBD1. Trimming took 5 bases from V and 2 from J; bases not matched to a gene: 8. The germline gives CDR1 SGHRS, CDR2 YFSETQ. The CDR3 length is 15 residues. This CDR3 is CASRSGTAFTDTQYF. The CDR3 DNA reads TGCGCCAGCAGGTCCGGGACAGCATTCACAGATACGCAGTATTTT.

V usage is TRBV6-5 and J usage is TRBJ1-1, with D unclear. The CDR3 consists of 16 residues. The germline V gene has CDR1 MNHEY and CDR2 SVGAGI. V was trimmed by 1 base and J by 2 bases, leaving 14 bases between them. Here the CDR3 DNA reads TGTGCCAGCAGTTACTTGGGGAGGTGGGGTAACACTGAAGCTTTCTTT. It encodes CASSYLGRWGNTEAFF.

The V call is TRBV19, the J call TRBJ2-3; 11 bases agree with TRBD2. The CDR3 is 16 amino acids. Looked up from germline, CDR1 is LNHDA and CDR2 is SQIVND (reference sequence). Germline trimming cut 3 bases from V and 0 bases from J; bases unmatched to any gene: 2. CDR3 residues: CASSIRLAGSTDTQYF. DNA for the CDR3: TGTGCCAGTAGTATCCGACTAGCGGGGAGCACAGATACGCAGTATTTT.

The rearrangement joins TRBV7-2 to TRBJ2-1, with 10 bases fitting TRBD1. Germline lookup yields CDR1 SGHTA and CDR2 FQGNSA. The ends lost 5 bases at V and 5 bases at J; junction bases unmatched: 18. The CDR3 length is 19 residues. CDR3 DNA: TGTGCCAGCAGCCTGACCGGGACAGGGGATGCCGGAAGAAACAATGAGCAGTTCTTC. Translated, it gives CASSLTGTGDAGRNNEQFF.

The chain uses TRBV27 and TRBJ2-6; 8 bases fit TRBD1. V shed 8 bases, J shed 0 bases, and the junction held 6 bases outside the gene matches. Germline V CDR1 and CDR2: MNHEY, SMNVEV (reference sequence). This CDR3 is built from 16 residues. CDR3 loop: CASGTGLSSGANVLTF. The CDR3 DNA is TGTGCCAGCGGGACAGGACTAAGCTCTGGGGCCAACGTCCTGACTTTC.